The following is a T cell receptor (beta chain) sequence with its context. The antigen remains undetermined. The whole isolated RNA underwent reverse transcription, so sequencing captured expressed TCRB transcripts. Sequencing used immunoSEQ multiplex PCR; TCRdb keeps in-frame clones, though not all of them. The sample yields 38,000 or so clones, roughly 64% seen once. This sample is part of a study of beta chain features in type 1 diabetes. Study observations and caveats: Whether TCRB rearrangement is influenced by HLA type was left unresolved in this analysis.

The source of this sequence is a woman aged 25 to 39 in good health. The sample was Tregs from blood.

In DNA, the CDR3 is TGTGCTAGTGGTTTGGCCCCGCCCAGGGGGCCTAGCACAGATACGCAGTATTTT. This encodes CASGLAPPRGPSTDTQYF. The chain has TRBV12-5 and TRBJ2-3; 8 nucleotides agree with TRBD1. The V gene end was trimmed by 1 base and the J gene end by 0 bases; junction bases not matched to a gene: 9. The CDR3 runs to 18 residues. Per the germline V gene, CDR1 is LGHNT and CDR2 is FRNRAP.